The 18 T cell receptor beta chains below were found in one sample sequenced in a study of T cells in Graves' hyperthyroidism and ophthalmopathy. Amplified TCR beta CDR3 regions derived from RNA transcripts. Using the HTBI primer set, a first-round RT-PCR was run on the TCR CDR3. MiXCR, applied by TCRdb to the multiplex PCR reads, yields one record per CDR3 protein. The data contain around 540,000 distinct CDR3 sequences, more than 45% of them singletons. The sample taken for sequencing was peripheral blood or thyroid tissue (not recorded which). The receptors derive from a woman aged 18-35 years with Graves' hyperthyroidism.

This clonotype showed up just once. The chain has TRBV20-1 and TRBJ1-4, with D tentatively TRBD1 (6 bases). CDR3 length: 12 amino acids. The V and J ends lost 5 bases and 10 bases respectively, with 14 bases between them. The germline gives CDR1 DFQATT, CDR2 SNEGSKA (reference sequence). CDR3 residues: CSAGGAGIKLFF. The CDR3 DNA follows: TGCAGTGCTGGGGGGGCGGGGATAAAACTGTTTTTT.

CDR3: CSVEEARGYYGYTF. The CDR3 coding sequence is TGCAGCGTTGAAGAGGCAAGGGGATACTATGGCTACACCTTC. The V and J genes are TRBV29-1 and TRBJ1-2; weak D call: TRBD1 (5 bases). The CDR3 runs 14 residues. V lost 0 bases to trimming and J lost 3 bases, with 11 bases between them. Germline lookup yields CDR1 SQVTM and CDR2 ANQGSEA.

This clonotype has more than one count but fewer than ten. As DNA, the CDR3 is TGCGCCAGCAGCCAAGTTGGAAACGAGCAGTACTTC. Its protein product is CASSQVGNEQYF. This chain links TRBV4-1 with TRBJ2-7; D gene ambiguous. Trimming removed 1 base from V and 5 bases from J, with 6 bases in between. The CDR3 has 12 residues. The germline V gene has CDR1 MGHRA and CDR2 YSYEKL.

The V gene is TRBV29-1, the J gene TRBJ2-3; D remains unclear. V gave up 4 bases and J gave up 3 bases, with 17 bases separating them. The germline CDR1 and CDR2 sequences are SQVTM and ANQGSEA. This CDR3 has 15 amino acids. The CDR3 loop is CSVGGSSSTTDTQYF. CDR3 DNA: TGCAGCGTTGGAGGTAGTAGCTCCACAACAGATACGCAGTATTTT.

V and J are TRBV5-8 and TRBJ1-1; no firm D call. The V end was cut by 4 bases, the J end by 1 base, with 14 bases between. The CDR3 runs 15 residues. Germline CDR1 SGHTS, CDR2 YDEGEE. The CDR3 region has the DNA TGTGCCAGCAGCATCACACCTAGACAGAACACTGAAGCTTTCTTT. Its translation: CASSITPRQNTEAFF.

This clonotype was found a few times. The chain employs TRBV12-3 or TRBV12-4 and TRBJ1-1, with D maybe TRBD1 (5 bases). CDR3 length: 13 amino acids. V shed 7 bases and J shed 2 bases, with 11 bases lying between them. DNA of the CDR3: TGTGCCAGCAAGATAGACAGAAACACTGAAGCTTTCTTT. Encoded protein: CASKIDRNTEAFF.

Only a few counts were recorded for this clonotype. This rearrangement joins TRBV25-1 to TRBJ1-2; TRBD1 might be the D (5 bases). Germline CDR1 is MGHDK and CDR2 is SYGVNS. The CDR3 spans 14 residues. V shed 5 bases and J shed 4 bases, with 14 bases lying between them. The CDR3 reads CASSLLTDRYGYTF. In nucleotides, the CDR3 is TGTGCCAGCAGTTTATTGACAGACCGCTATGGCTACACCTTC.

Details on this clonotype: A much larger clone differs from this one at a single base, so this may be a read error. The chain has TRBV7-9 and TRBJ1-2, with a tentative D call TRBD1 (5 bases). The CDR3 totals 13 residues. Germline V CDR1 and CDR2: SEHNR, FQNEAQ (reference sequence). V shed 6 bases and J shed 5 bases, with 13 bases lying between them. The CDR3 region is CASRGPEWYGYTF. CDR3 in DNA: TGTGCCAGCAGGGGACCCGAGTGGTATGGCTACACCTTC. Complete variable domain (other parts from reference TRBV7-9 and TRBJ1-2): DTGVSQNPRHKITKRGQNVTFRCDPISEHNRLYWYRQTLGQGPEFLTYFQNEAQLEKSRLLSDRFSAERPKGSFSTLEIQRTEQGDSAMYLCASRGPEWYGYTFGSGTRLTVV.

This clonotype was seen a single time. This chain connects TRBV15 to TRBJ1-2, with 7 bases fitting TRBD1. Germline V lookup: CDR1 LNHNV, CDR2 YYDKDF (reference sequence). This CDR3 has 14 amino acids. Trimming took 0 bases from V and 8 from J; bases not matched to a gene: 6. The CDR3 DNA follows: TGTGCCACCAGCAGAGATGACAGGGTGGGAGGCTACACCTTC. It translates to CATSRDDRVGGYTF.

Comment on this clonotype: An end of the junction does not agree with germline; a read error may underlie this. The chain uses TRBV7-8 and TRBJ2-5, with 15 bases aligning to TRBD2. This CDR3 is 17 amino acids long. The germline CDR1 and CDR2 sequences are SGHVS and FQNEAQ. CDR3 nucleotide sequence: TGCGCCAGCAGCAAGGGACTAGCGGGAGGTGGGCAAGAGACCCAGTACTTC. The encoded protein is CASSKGLAGGGQETQYF.

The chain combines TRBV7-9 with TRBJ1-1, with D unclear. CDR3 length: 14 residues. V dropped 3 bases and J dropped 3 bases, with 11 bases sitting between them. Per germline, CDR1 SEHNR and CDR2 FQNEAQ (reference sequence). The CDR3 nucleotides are TGTGCCAGCAGCTTCGCGGGGTTCCACACTGAAGCTTTCTTT. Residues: CASSFAGFHTEAFF.

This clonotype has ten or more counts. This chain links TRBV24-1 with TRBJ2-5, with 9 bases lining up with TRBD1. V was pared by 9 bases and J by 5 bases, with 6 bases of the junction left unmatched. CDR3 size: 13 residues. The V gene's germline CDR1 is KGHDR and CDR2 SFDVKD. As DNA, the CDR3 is TGTGCCACCCGGGGACAGGGATTCGAGACCCAGTACTTC. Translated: CATRGQGFETQYF.

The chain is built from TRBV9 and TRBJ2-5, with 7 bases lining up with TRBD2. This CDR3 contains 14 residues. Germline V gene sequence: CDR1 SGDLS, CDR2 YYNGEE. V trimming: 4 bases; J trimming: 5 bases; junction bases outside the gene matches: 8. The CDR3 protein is CASSTPGGFETQYF. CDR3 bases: TGTGCCAGCAGCACCCCCGGGGGGTTCGAGACCCAGTACTTC.

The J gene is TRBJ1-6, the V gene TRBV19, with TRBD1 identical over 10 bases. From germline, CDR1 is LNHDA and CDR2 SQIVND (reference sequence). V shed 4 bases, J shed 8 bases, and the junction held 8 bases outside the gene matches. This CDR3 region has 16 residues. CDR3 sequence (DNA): TGTGCCAGTAGTAACCACGCCGGGACAGGGGATTCACCCCTCCACTTT. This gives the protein CASSNHAGTGDSPLHF.

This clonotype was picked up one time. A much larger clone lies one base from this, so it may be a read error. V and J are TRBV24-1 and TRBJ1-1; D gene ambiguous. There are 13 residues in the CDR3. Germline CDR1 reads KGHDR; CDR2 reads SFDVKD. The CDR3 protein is CATKGGMNTGAFF. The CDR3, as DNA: TGTGCCACCAAGGGAGGGATGAACACTGGAGCTTTCTTT.

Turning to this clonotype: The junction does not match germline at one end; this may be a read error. The CDR3 nucleotides read TGCGCCAGCAGCCAAGGGGCAGCGGGAGTGGCCGGGGAGCTGTTTTTT. Translation: CASSQGAAGVAGELFF. This sequence joins TRBV7-2 and TRBJ2-2; 8 positions agree with TRBD2. The CDR3 spans 16 residues. The germline gives CDR1 SGHTA, CDR2 FQGNSA.

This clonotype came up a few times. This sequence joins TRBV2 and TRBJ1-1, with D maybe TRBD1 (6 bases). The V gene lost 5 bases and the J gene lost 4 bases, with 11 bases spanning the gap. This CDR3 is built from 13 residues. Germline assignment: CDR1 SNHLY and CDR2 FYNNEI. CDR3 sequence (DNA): TGTGCCAGCAGTACACAGGGCGGCACTGAAGCTTTCTTT. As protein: CASSTQGGTEAFF.

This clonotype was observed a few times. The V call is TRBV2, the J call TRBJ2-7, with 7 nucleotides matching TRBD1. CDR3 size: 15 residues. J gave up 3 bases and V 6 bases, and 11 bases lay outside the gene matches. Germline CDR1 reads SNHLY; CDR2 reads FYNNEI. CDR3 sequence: CASRVGQARNYEQYF. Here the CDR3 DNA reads TGTGCCAGCAGGGTAGGACAGGCTAGGAACTACGAGCAGTACTTC.